Following are 5 T cell receptor beta chains from one sample sequenced in a study of blood T cell repertoires in COVID-19. Profiled with immunoSEQ multiplex PCR; TCRdb holds only in-frame clones, not every one. The data hold 250,000 to 350,000 clones, with approximately 86% observed a single time. The sequenced sample was peripheral blood. The receptors come from a woman between 65 and 79 years old with COVID-19, enrolled during active disease.

The chain joins TRBV5-6 to TRBJ1-5; D not certain. V lost 0 bases to trimming and J lost 6 bases, with 10 bases between them. CDR3 length equals 14 residues. Germline V gene data show CDR1 as SGHDT and CDR2 as YYEEEE. This CDR3 reads CASSLGAASQPQHF. The CDR3 region has the DNA TGTGCCAGCAGCTTGGGGGCAGCCAGTCAGCCCCAGCATTTT.

This clone was seen many times. This chain connects TRBV21-1 to TRBJ1-5. TRBV21-1 represents a pseudogene. This CDR3 spans 21 amino acids. CDR3 nucleotide sequence: TGTGCCAGCAGCAAAGAAAGAGTAAGACCGAAAAACTCTAGGCCCAATCAGCCCCAGCATTTT. Amino acids: CASSKERVRPKNSRPNQPQHF.

The chain links TRBV18 to TRBJ1-6; D is possibly TRBD1 (5 bases). This CDR3 is built from 13 residues. Trimming cost V 3 bases and J 10 bases, with 10 bases left between them. Germline V CDR1 and CDR2: KGHSH, LQKENI. The CDR3 DNA follows: TGTGCCAGCTCACCCGACAGTGGGTCACCCCTCCACTTT. Its translation: CASSPDSGSPLHF.

The chain has TRBV12-3 or TRBV12-4 and TRBJ1-1, with a possible D match to TRBD1 (6 bases). The ends were cut back, 11 bases at V and 2 bases at J, with 15 bases in the middle. This CDR3 has 13 residues. CDR3 sequence (DNA): TGTGCCGCCCGACAGGAGTTAAACACTGAAGCTTTCTTT. It is translated as CAARQELNTEAFF.

The rearrangement joins TRBV3-1 (or the pseudogene TRBV3-2) to TRBJ1-2; the match to TRBD1 covers 9 bases. There are 14 residues in the CDR3. J lost 7 bases, V lost 7 bases, and 10 bases had no gene match. Germline V CDR1 and CDR2: LGHDT, YNNKEL (reference sequence). In DNA form, the CDR3 reads TGTGCCAGCACTCAAAGGGACAGGGAAGCTGGCTACACCTTC. Protein: CASTQRDREAGYTF.